The next 16 T cell receptor beta chains were all read from a single sample in a study of human T cells and chemical hapten exposure. TCRdb ran MiXCR on the 5' RACE reads and lists one entry per CDR3 protein. The sample gives around 80,000 distinct CDR3 sequences, around 15% of which show up once; over 6.5% is in the top ten. Someone pulled total RNA out of unfractionated whole blood. The receptors shown here come from a female donor in good health.

The chain joins TRBV29-1 to TRBJ1-4; D is ambiguous. Trimming cost V 7 bases and J 5 bases, with 20 bases left between them. Looked up from germline, CDR1 is SQVTM and CDR2 is ANQGSEA. The CDR3 covers 15 residues. Here the CDR3 DNA reads TGCAGCGCTACGCCGACGGATGCTGGGAATGAAAAACTGTTTTTT. Translating gives CSATPTDAGNEKLFF.

The rearrangement uses TRBV27 and TRBJ1-1; D not certain. Trimming took off 4 bases at V and 1 base at J, with 7 bases between the two ends. The CDR3 totals 13 residues. CDR1 and CDR2 (germline): MNHEY, SMNVEV (reference sequence). The CDR3 is CASSSTENTEAFF. In nucleotides, the CDR3 is TGTGCCAGCAGTTCCACAGAGAACACTGAAGCTTTCTTT.

J is TRBJ2-1 and V is TRBV7-6; TRBD1 is a possible D gene (6 bases). The CDR3 extends over 15 amino acids. Germline V gene data show CDR1 as SGHVS and CDR2 as FNYEAQ. V lost 4 bases to trimming and J lost 4 bases, with 14 bases between them. In nucleotides, the CDR3 is TGTGCCAGCAGCTCGGGGACACAGATTTACAATGAGCAGTTCTTC. It is translated as CASSSGTQIYNEQFF.

This clonotype was seen only a few times. This sequence joins TRBV30 and TRBJ2-7; 7 nucleotides align to TRBD1. The V gene end was trimmed by 3 bases and the J gene end by 0 bases; junction bases not matched to a gene: 20. The CDR3 runs to 19 residues. Germline assignment: CDR1 GTSNPN and CDR2 SVGIG (reference sequence). DNA of the CDR3: TGTGCCTGGAGCGCAAATGACAGGGATCCAACTAGTACCTCCTACGAGCAGTACTTC. It is translated as CAWSANDRDPTSTSYEQYF. Combining the CDR3 with reference TRBV30 and TRBJ2-7 gives the whole variable domain SQTIHQWPATLVQPVGSPLSLECTVEGTSNPNLYWYRQAAGRGLQLLFYSVGIGQISSEVPQNLSASRPQDRQFILSSKKLLLSDSGFYLCAWSANDRDPTSTSYEQYFGPGTRLTVT.

This clonotype was seen a few times. This chain uses TRBV24-1 with TRBJ2-1; D call uncertain. In germline, CDR1 is KGHDR, CDR2 SFDVKD. This CDR3 spans 13 amino acids. The V end was cut by 7 bases, the J end by 3 bases, with 9 bases between. The CDR3 DNA sequence: TGTGCCACCAGCGAAGGGCTCTACAATGAGCAGTTCTTC. It specifies CATSEGLYNEQFF.

The rearrangement joins TRBV20-1 to TRBJ2-1; D is ambiguous. This CDR3 has 10 residues. Trimming removed 6 bases from V and 7 bases from J, with 7 bases in between. Germline CDR1 is DFQATT and CDR2 is SNEGSKA (reference sequence). The CDR3: CSARSNEQFF. In nucleotides, the CDR3 is TGCAGTGCCCGATCAAATGAGCAGTTCTTC.

The chain uses TRBV7-2 and TRBJ1-2, with a possible D match to TRBD1 (5 bases). Germline loops: CDR1 SGHTA, CDR2 FQGNSA. The CDR3 is 14 amino acids. With 2 bases removed from V and 6 bases from J, the gap between germline ends came to 13 bases. The CDR3 region has the DNA TGTGCCAGCAGCTTATGGGACGGACCGAATGGCTACACCTTC. It is translated as CASSLWDGPNGYTF.

V gene TRBV5-1 combines with J gene TRBJ2-1; D is possibly TRBD1 or TRBD2 (5 bases each). The CDR3 is 16 residues long. V was trimmed by 0 bases and J by 8 bases, leaving 18 bases between them. Germline V gene lookup returns CDR1 SGHRS and CDR2 YFSETQ. The CDR3 DNA is TGCGCCAGCAGCTTGGCCGGGATACTAGGGGCGGATGAGCAGTTCTTC. Amino acids: CASSLAGILGADEQFF.

This chain connects TRBV7-2 to TRBJ1-1; possible D gene TRBD1, 5 bases. Trimming cost V 1 base and J 7 bases, with 7 bases left between them. The CDR3 is 12 amino acids. The germline CDR1 and CDR2 sequences are SGHTA and FQGNSA. The CDR3 DNA is TGTGCCAGCAGCTTAGAAGACAGTGAAGCTTTCTTT. Residues: CASSLEDSEAFF.

The table lists this clonotype with a few counts. V usage is TRBV2 and J usage is TRBJ1-2; TRBD1 agrees at 7 bases. CDR1 and CDR2 from the germline V gene are SNHLY and FYNNEI. V shed 9 bases and J 5 bases; nucleotides not matched to a gene: 15. The CDR3 contains 15 residues. As DNA, the CDR3 is TGTGCCAGTGTTGCCCGGGACAGACAATCGTATGGCTACACCTTC. Its protein product is CASVARDRQSYGYTF.

This clonotype has at least ten counts. This rearrangement joins TRBV20-1 to TRBJ1-1, with D maybe TRBD1 (5 bases). The V end lost 2 bases, the J end lost 4 bases, and 20 bases lay between the germline ends. Germline lookup yields CDR1 DFQATT and CDR2 SNEGSKA (reference sequence). The CDR3 spans 16 residues. CDR3 coding DNA: TGCAGTGCTAGAACATTAGATTGGGGGATGAGCACTGAAGCTTTCTTT. This gives the protein CSARTLDWGMSTEAFF.

There are many counts of this clonotype. V usage is TRBV7-9 and J usage is TRBJ1-1, with no clear D. The germline V gene has CDR1 SEHNR and CDR2 FQNEAQ (reference sequence). The length of the CDR3 is 12 residues. Trimming pared 5 bases from V and 0 bases from J, leaving 4 bases between. The CDR3, as DNA: TGTGCCAGCAGCCAGATGAACACTGAAGCTTTCTTT. As protein: CASSQMNTEAFF.

In its sample, this clonotype was seen many times. The J gene is TRBJ1-5, the V gene TRBV20-1; 7 bases line up with TRBD1. V lost 2 bases to trimming and J lost 8 bases; unmatched junction nucleotides: 9. Germline-derived CDR1 and CDR2 are DFQATT and SNEGSKA (reference sequence). This CDR3 is built from 14 residues. The CDR3 spells CSARPDRDREPQHF. The CDR3 DNA sequence: TGCAGTGCTAGACCCGACAGGGACCGTGAGCCCCAGCATTTT.

This sequence joins TRBV7-6 and TRBJ2-1, with TRBD2 matching over 7 bases. The CDR3 covers 14 residues. V shed 5 bases and J 6 bases; nucleotides not matched to a gene: 7. Germline V gene data show CDR1 as SGHVS and CDR2 as FNYEAQ. The CDR3 region has the DNA TGTGCCAGCAGCCTCCTGGGGGGGGTCAATGAGCAGTTCTTC. It specifies CASSLLGGVNEQFF.

The V gene is TRBV5-1, the J gene TRBJ2-3; TRBD2 matches 11 bases. The CDR3 is 15 amino acids. Germline values: CDR1 SGHRS, CDR2 YFSETQ. V lost 2 bases, J lost 4 bases, and 3 bases stayed unmatched. The CDR3 DNA is TGCGCCAGCAGCTTACCTAGCGGGGGGTCAGATACGCAGTATTTT. It specifies CASSLPSGGSDTQYF.

This clonotype was detected only a few times. The V call is TRBV10-3, the J call TRBJ1-1; 7 positions match TRBD1. The CDR3 spans 14 residues. Germline CDR1 reads ENHRY; CDR2 reads SYGVKD. V lost 5 bases, J lost 5 bases, and 8 bases stayed unmatched. In DNA form, the CDR3 reads TGTGCCATCAGTTCCGGGACAGCGAGAACTGAAGCTTTCTTT. Translated: CAISSGTARTEAFF.